The clone carrying this TCR beta chain was detected a few times. Its specificity is not known. This record belongs to a study of T cell repertoires in cytomegalovirus infection. TCRdb recomputed calls from the reads with MiXCR, one row per CDR3 protein. The repertoire has about half a million distinct CDR3 sequences, approximately 40% of them found once; the top ten carry about 41%. The source material was cultured PBMCs, sampled from culture after CMV antigen stimulation. The TCR originated in a human donor in good health (CMV status not recorded). Some clones in this sample may be carry-over from other donors' samples.

In DNA, the CDR3 is TGTGCCAGCAGCTTATCCGCCTACGAGCAGTACTTC. Translation: CASSLSAYEQYF. The V and J genes are TRBV7-8 and TRBJ2-7; no reliable D call. The CDR3 is 12 amino acids. Germline assignment: CDR1 SGHVS and CDR2 FQNEAQ. With 2 bases removed from V and 2 bases from J, the gap between germline ends came to 4 bases.